Listed below are T cell receptor beta chains from one sample, sequenced in a study of blood T cell repertoires in COVID-19. The method was immunoSEQ multiplex PCR; TCRdb's version includes in-frame clones alone and lacks a portion of them. The repertoire has roughly 120,000 clones, about 87% of them found once; the top ten carry 6% to 7%. The source material was peripheral blood. The receptor source for this set is a woman in her forties or fifties with acute or convalescent COVID-19. Both conserved end residues are part of each CDR3. D genes are given only for firm matches. Some rows mark clone size as missing; the rest say once, few, many or name a class of expanded clone.

j_call	d_call	v_call	clone_size	cdr3_nt	cdr3_aa
TRBJ1-2	TRBD1	TRBV5-1	.	TGCGCCAGCAGCCCTACAGGGGGCAAGGGTTATGGCTACACCTTC	CASSPTGGKGYGYTF
TRBJ1-4	.	TRBV7-8	.	TGTGCCAGCAGCTCGGGACAAGCCTCAAATGAAAAACTGTTTTTT	CASSSGQASNEKLFF
TRBJ2-7	TRBD2	TRBV19	.	TGTGCCAGTAGTATCACGCTAGCGGCTTACGAGCAGTACTTC	CASSITLAAYEQYF
TRBJ1-4	.	TRBV5-1	.	TGCGCCAGCAGCTTGGTTTATCGCGGAGCGGCTAATGAAAAACTGTTTTTT	CASSLVYRGAANEKLFF
TRBJ1-4	.	TRBV7-9	.	TGTGCCAGCAGCTTAGCCGGGATCAAGGATGAAAAACTGTTTTTT	CASSLAGIKDEKLFF
TRBJ1-2	.	TRBV3-1/TRBV3-2	.	TGTGCCAGCAGCCAAGTTGGCAGGGAATACTATGGCTACACCTTC	CASSQVGREYYGYTF
TRBJ2-1	TRBD1	TRBV5-1	.	TGCGCCAGCAGCACCGGACAGGGTTACAATGAGCAGTTCTTC	CASSTGQGYNEQFF
TRBJ2-2	TRBD2	TRBV7-3	.	TGTGCCAGCAGCTTTGGCGGGGGGTCTCGGAACGGGGAGCTGTTTTTT	CASSFGGGSRNGELFF
TRBJ2-3	TRBD2	TRBV7-7	.	TGTGCTAGCAGCCTAGGACTAGCGGGGGGTGGAGATACGCAGTATTTT	CASSLGLAGGGDTQYF
TRBJ2-7	TRBD2	TRBV18	.	TGTGCCAGCTCACCCTTTAGCGGGGGGGCCAGGTACGAGCAGTACTTC	CASSPFSGGARYEQYF
TRBJ2-7	.	TRBV5-1	.	TGCGCCAGCAGCTCGACAGGTGGGACCTACGAGCAGTACTTC	CASSSTGGTYEQYF
TRBJ2-1	TRBD1	TRBV25-1	once	TGTGCCACGGACAGGAACAATGAGCAGTTCTTC	CATDRNNEQFF
TRBJ2-1	.	TRBV24-1	.	TGTGCCACCAGTGCCTCCGGACAGTACAATGAGCAGTTCTTC	CATSASGQYNEQFF
TRBJ1-2	TRBD1	TRBV27	.	TGTGCCAGCAGTCGTCTGGGACAGGACTATGGCTACACCTTC	CASSRLGQDYGYTF
TRBJ2-3	TRBD2	TRBV30	.	TGTGCCTGGAGTGCCCTCAACCGGGGAGGGACGCAGTATTTT	CAWSALNRGGTQYF
TRBJ1-2	.	TRBV7-2	.	TGTGCCAGCAGCTTAGAGGTTTCCGGGGTCTATGGCTACACCTTC	CASSLEVSGVYGYTF
TRBJ1-1	TRBD1	TRBV5-1	.	TGCGCCAGCAGCTTTCAGGGGGACACTGAAGCTTTCTTT	CASSFQGDTEAFF
TRBJ1-1	.	TRBV2	.	TGTGCCAGCTCCTGGGGGGGGTTCGCTGAAGCTTTCTTT	CASSWGGFAEAFF
TRBJ1-6	.	TRBV23-1	.	TGCGCCAGCAGAAAGGAAGGTGTTTTCGGGTATAATTCACCCCTCCACTTT	CASRKEGVFGYNSPLHF
TRBJ1-2	.	TRBV7-2	.	TGTGCCAGCAGCTTATCTTCTAACTATGGCTACACCTTC	CASSLSSNYGYTF
TRBJ1-5	.	TRBV23-1	.	TGCGCCACCCCGGAGGCCAATTGGGGCAATCAGCCCCAGCATTTT	CATPEANWGNQPQHF
TRBJ2-2	.	TRBV4-2	few	TGTGCCAGCAGCCATTTTGTGTCGGGGGCGAACACCGGGGAGCTGTTTTTT	CASSHFVSGANTGELFF
TRBJ2-1	.	TRBV5-4	.	TGTGCCAGCAGAGAGGGAATAGACACGACAGGCAATGAGCAGTTCTTC	CASREGIDTTGNEQFF
TRBJ1-5	.	TRBV19	.	TGTGCCAGTAATGAGGGCTGGGGTTATCAGCCCCAGCATTTT	CASNEGWGYQPQHF
TRBJ1-2	.	TRBV3-1/TRBV3-2	.	TGTGCCAGCAGCCAAGAGGTCAGGGATGGCTACACCTTC	CASSQEVRDGYTF
TRBJ1-3	.	TRBV12-3/TRBV12-4	.	TGTGCCAGCAGTGATTCGTCTAGACACACCATATATTTT	CASSDSSRHTIYF
TRBJ2-1	TRBD2	TRBV9	once	TGTGCCAGCAGCGTCTTAGGGAGCGGGGCTGGCAATGAGCAGTTCTTC	CASSVLGSGAGNEQFF
TRBJ2-5	.	TRBV18	.	TGTGCCAGCTCACCCTCAGTGGAAGCGATCCAAGAGACCCAGTACTTC	CASSPSVEAIQETQYF
TRBJ1-1	.	TRBV7-2	few	TGTGCCAGCAGCTCCCCAGGGAACACTGAAGCTTTCTTT	CASSSPGNTEAFF
TRBJ2-3	.	TRBV6-4	.	TGTGCCAGCAGTGACCAAGCGGGCGCCGGGACGCAGTATTTT	CASSDQAGAGTQYF
TRBJ1-2	TRBD1	TRBV6-2/TRBV6-3	.	TGTGCCAGCAGTTACTTTTTGGGACAGACCGGTCCCTTAGAGTATGGCTACACCTTC	CASSYFLGQTGPLEYGYTF
TRBJ2-7	TRBD1	TRBV5-4	.	TGTGCCAGCAGCCCCTCGCCGGACAGGGTGGCCTACGAGCAGTACTTC	CASSPSPDRVAYEQYF
TRBJ1-1	TRBD1	TRBV3-1/TRBV3-2	.	TGTGCCAGCAGCCAAACGACAGGGCACACTGAAGCTTTCTTT	CASSQTTGHTEAFF
TRBJ1-4	TRBD1	TRBV9	.	TGTGCCAGCAGCGGACTTACAGGGGTTGGGGAAAAACTGTTTTTT	CASSGLTGVGEKLFF
TRBJ2-3	.	TRBV7-3	.	TGTGCCAGCAGCTTGGGCCGCACAGATACGCAGTATTTT	CASSLGRTDTQYF
TRBJ2-3	TRBD2	TRBV10-3	.	TGTGCCATCAGTGGCCCGGGACTAGCGGCCACAGATACGCAGTATTTT	CAISGPGLAATDTQYF
TRBJ1-6	TRBD1	TRBV19	.	TGTGCCAGCAACAGGGGGACCAATTCACCCCTCCACTTT	CASNRGTNSPLHF